Following are 10 T cell receptor beta chains from one sample sequenced in a study of T-cell memory formation after mild COVID-19. One entry per CDR3 protein results from TCRdb running MiXCR on the 5' RACE reads. The top ten hold around a fifth of the sample, which has 280,000 or so distinct CDR3 sequences, approximately 8% seen once. The specimen was PBMCs or a T cell subset sorted from them (not recorded which). The receptors come from a young man who had mild COVID-19 (a few samples of this study predate the infection). Cell type and time point are not known.

In its sample, this clonotype was seen a few times. This chain connects TRBV4-2 to TRBJ2-2, with D uncertain. CDR3 length: 16 amino acids. The V gene lost 2 bases and the J gene lost 0 bases, with 10 bases spanning the gap. From germline, CDR1 is LGHNA and CDR2 YNFKEQ. CDR3 bases: TGTGCCAGCAGCCAACGGCCTACAGCGAACACCGGGGAGCTGTTTTTT. Its protein is CASSQRPTANTGELFF.

This clonotype has a handful of counts. J is TRBJ1-4 and V is TRBV5-1; TRBD1 is a possible D gene (6 bases). The CDR3 has 17 residues. V was cut by 0 bases and J by 4 bases, with 16 bases left in between. Germline CDR1 is SGHRS and CDR2 is YFSETQ. The CDR3 sequence is CASSLEFGGQLNEKLFF. The CDR3 nucleotides read TGCGCCAGCAGCTTGGAGTTTGGGGGGCAACTTAATGAAAAACTGTTTTTT.

The gene calls are TRBV19 and TRBJ2-5; unclear D gene. Germline V gene data show CDR1 as LNHDA and CDR2 as SQIVND (reference sequence). The CDR3 extends over 13 amino acids. The germline V and J ends were trimmed by 5 bases and 3 bases, with 10 bases remaining between them. CDR3 coding DNA: TGTGCCAGTAGTCGAGGCCAGGAAGAGACCCAGTACTTC. This codes for CASSRGQEETQYF.

The chain has TRBV7-6 and TRBJ2-2; D assignment may be TRBD1 or TRBD2 (5 bases each). The germline gives CDR1 SGHVS, CDR2 FNYEAQ. The CDR3 loop spans 16 amino acids. V dropped 5 bases and J dropped 4 bases, with 17 bases sitting between them. The CDR3 DNA reads as TGTGCCAGCAGCCCCGGGGCCGGGCTTGGCACCGGGGAGCTGTTTTTT. Its translation is CASSPGAGLGTGELFF.

The genes are TRBV9 and TRBJ1-3; D is unresolved. Germline V gives CDR1 SGDLS, CDR2 YYNGEE. V shed 3 bases and J shed 0 bases, with 7 bases lying between them. There are 14 residues in the CDR3. The chain's CDR3 is CASSEDDSGNTIYF. The CDR3 region has the DNA TGTGCCAGCAGCGAGGATGACTCTGGAAACACCATATATTTT.

V and J are TRBV9 and TRBJ1-2; D is perhaps TRBD1 (6 bases). The CDR3 totals 13 residues. From germline, CDR1 is SGDLS and CDR2 YYNGEE. The V gene lost 0 bases and the J gene lost 7 bases, with 10 bases spanning the gap. CDR3 coding DNA: TGTGCCAGCAGCGTAGGGCCAGGGGCTGGCTACACCTTC. This gives the protein CASSVGPGAGYTF.

This clonotype has just a few counts. CDR3 amino acids: CASSGRGVGLAKNIQYF. In nucleotides, the CDR3 is TGTGCCAGCAGCGGTCGCGGAGTGGGGTTAGCCAAAAACATTCAGTACTTC. V is TRBV7-2 and J is TRBJ2-4; D is ambiguous. This CDR3 has 17 amino acids. Germline CDR1 and CDR2: SGHTA and FQGNSA. V lost 5 bases and J 0 bases, leaving 17 bases between the germline ends.

This clonotype appeared a few times. The V call is TRBV2, the J call TRBJ2-3; the D is unclear. CDR1 and CDR2 (germline): SNHLY, FYNNEI. The germline V and J ends were trimmed by 7 bases and 3 bases, with 11 bases remaining between them. This CDR3 contains 13 residues. CDR3 in amino acids: CASIVLWTDTQYF. CDR3 DNA sequence: TGTGCCAGCATTGTCCTGTGGACAGATACGCAGTATTTT.

The chain recombines TRBV5-4 with TRBJ1-2; D gene ambiguous. The germline gives CDR1 SGHNT, CDR2 YYREEE (reference sequence). Trimming took off 4 bases at V and 4 bases at J, with 14 bases between the two ends. The CDR3 extends over 14 amino acids. The CDR3 reads CASSTEGIVYGYTF. CDR3 DNA sequence: TGTGCCAGCAGCACGGAAGGGATCGTCTATGGCTACACCTTC.

The sample holds a few counts of this clonotype. This chain links TRBV7-2 with TRBJ1-6, with 7 bases matching TRBD1. The CDR3 consists of 14 residues. In germline, CDR1 is SGHTA, CDR2 FQGNSA. V lost 3 bases to trimming and J lost 6 bases; unmatched junction nucleotides: 2. CDR3 DNA sequence: TGTGCCAGCAGCTTCCGGGACAGTAATTCACCCCTCCACTTT. It is translated as CASSFRDSNSPLHF.